The T cell receptor (beta chain) described here comes from a study of T-cell reconstitution after alpha-beta-depleted transplantation in children. General study findings and limits: Several hundred expanded graft clones reportedly were the source of alpha-beta T cells about two months after transplant. Surviving recipient T cells and intrathymic progenitors accounted for some patients' high TCRbeta diversity at day 60.

It was with unique molecular identifiers that the TCRbeta library was prepared. From the PCR reads, TCRdb called clonotypes with MiXCR, one entry per CDR3 protein. The table includes about 250,000 distinct CDR3 sequences, roughly a quarter detected once. This clonotype occurred a few times. Its antigen is undetermined. V was cut by 3 bases and J by 5 bases, with 25 bases left in between. Germline CDR1 and CDR2: SGHAT and FQDESV (reference sequence). The CDR3 loop spans 18 amino acids. The chain is built from TRBV11-1 and TRBJ1-1; no definite D call. Sequences were derived from PBMCs, mostly from graft donor cells, sampled 360 days after TCRalphabeta/CD19-depleted stem cell transplant. This TCR was recovered from a female patient aged 2 to 10 who had a stem cell transplant for congenital amegakaryocytic thrombocytopenia, so the T cells may come from the graft donor. The CDR3 region is CASSFAARARGSATEAFF. In nucleotides, the CDR3 is TGTGCCAGCAGCTTTGCAGCCCGGGCCCGAGGCAGCGCTACTGAAGCTTTCTTT. The complete variable domain, with remaining parts taken from reference TRBV11-1 and TRBJ1-1, reads EAEVAQSPRYKITEKSQAVAFWCDPISGHATLYWYRQILGQGPELLVQFQDESVVDDSQLPKDRFSAERLKGVDSTLKIQPAELGDSAMYLCASSFAARARGSATEAFFGQGTRLTVV.